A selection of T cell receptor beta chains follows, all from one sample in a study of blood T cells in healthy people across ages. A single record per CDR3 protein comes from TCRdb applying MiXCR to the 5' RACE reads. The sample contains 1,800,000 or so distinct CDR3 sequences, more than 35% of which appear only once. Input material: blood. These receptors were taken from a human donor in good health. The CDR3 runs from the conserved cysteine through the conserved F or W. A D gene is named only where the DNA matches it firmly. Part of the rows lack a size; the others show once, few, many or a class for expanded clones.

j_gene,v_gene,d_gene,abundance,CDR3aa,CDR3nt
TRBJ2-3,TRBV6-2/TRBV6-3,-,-,CARSYPETDTQYF,TGTGCCCGCAGTTACCCCGAAACAGATACGCAGTATTTT
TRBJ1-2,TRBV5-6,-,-,CASSLGEVSLIYGYTF,TGTGCCAGCAGCTTGGGGGAGGTCTCCCTGATCTATGGCTACACCTTC
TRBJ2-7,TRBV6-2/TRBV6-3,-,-,CASSVGETLYF,TGTGCCAGCAGTGTAGGGGAGACCCTGTACTTC
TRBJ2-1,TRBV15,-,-,CATSGAARNEQFF,TGTGCCACCAGCGGCGCTGCTAGAAATGAGCAGTTCTTC
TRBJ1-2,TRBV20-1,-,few,CSASGQNYGYTF,TGCAGTGCCTCAGGACAGAACTATGGCTACACCTTC
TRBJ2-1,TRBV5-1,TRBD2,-,CASSLEVSGGAYEQFF,TGCGCCAGCAGCTTGGAGGTTAGCGGGGGGGCCTATGAGCAGTTCTTC
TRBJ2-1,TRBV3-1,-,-,CASSQGAEGENEQFF,TGTGCCAGCAGCCAGGGGGCGGAGGGCGAAAATGAGCAGTTCTTC
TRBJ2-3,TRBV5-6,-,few,CASSSSPGWGRGTDTQYF,TGTGCCAGCAGCTCCTCCCCGGGGTGGGGGCGAGGCACAGATACGCAGTATTTT
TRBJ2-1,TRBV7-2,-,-,CASSLLLGARNEQFF,TGTGCCAGCAGCCTCCTATTAGGGGCGCGGAATGAGCAGTTCTTC
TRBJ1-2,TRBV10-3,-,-,CAISESQGSWYGYTF,TGTGCCATCAGTGAGTCACAGGGATCTTGGTATGGCTACACCTTC
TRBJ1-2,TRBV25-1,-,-,CASSGSGVGYTF,TGTGCCAGCAGTGGATCAGGGGTCGGCTACACCTTC
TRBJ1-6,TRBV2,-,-,CASSHGTPLLHF,TGTGCCAGCAGTCACGGGACGCCGCTCCTCCACTTT
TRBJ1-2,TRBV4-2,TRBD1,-,CASSQDDRGHNYGYTF,TGTGCCAGCAGCCAAGACGACAGGGGCCATAACTATGGCTACACCTTC
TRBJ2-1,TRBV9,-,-,CASSREGGTYNEQFF,TGTGCCAGCAGTCGCGAAGGGGGGACCTACAATGAGCAGTTCTTC
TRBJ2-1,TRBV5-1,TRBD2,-,CASSLAGGSLYNEQFF,TGCGCCAGCAGCTTGGCGGGGGGGTCGTTGTACAATGAGCAGTTCTTC
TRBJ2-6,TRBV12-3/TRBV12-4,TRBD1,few,CASSFGTGDDPGANVLTF,TGTGCCAGCAGTTTCGGGACAGGGGACGATCCTGGGGCCAACGTCCTGACTTTC
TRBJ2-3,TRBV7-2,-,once,CASSIYSGILGTDTQYF,TGTGCCAGCAGTATTTATTCCGGGATATTAGGAACAGATACGCAGTATTTT
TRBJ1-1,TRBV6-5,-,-,CASSYEPINTEAFF,TGTGCCAGCAGTTACGAGCCTATTAACACTGAAGCTTTCTTT
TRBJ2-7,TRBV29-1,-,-,CSVGRRAACEQYF,TGCAGCGTTGGTCGCAGGGCCGCCTGCGAGCAGTACTTC
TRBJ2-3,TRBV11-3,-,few,CASSLVAGPADTQYF,TGTGCCAGCAGCTTAGTGGCAGGCCCCGCAGATACGCAGTATTTT
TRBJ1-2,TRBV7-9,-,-,CASSTRAVIYGYTF,TGTGCCAGCAGCACCCGGGCGGTGATCTATGGCTACACCTTC
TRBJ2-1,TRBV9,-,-,CASSEHTGPYNVQFF,TGTGCCAGCAGCGAACACACCGGGCCCTACAATGTGCAGTTCTTC
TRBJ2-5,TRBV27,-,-,CASSMGGYGQYF,TGTGCCAGCAGTATGGGGGGTTACGGGCAGTACTTC
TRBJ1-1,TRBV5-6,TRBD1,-,CASSFTQGRTEAFF,TGTGCCAGCAGCTTTACACAGGGGCGCACTGAAGCTTTCTTT
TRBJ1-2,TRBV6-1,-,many,CASSEGSYGYTF,TGTGCCAGCAGTGAAGGCAGCTATGGCTACACCTTC
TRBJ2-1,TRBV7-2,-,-,CVSQGQGSTSSYNEQFF,TGTGTCAGCCAGGGGCAGGGTTCGACCAGCTCCTACAATGAGCAGTTCTTC